These T cell receptor beta chains were read from a single sample in a study of T cells in localized non-small cell lung cancer. Profiled with immunoSEQ multiplex PCR; TCRdb holds only in-frame clones, not every one. The sample consists of approximately 80,000 clones, around 80% of them appearing once. The sample consisted of peripheral blood, taken before any cancer treatment. The receptors derive from a female donor over 55 with stage I lung adenocarcinoma. The CDR3 runs from the conserved cysteine through the conserved F or W. The D gene is left open where the match is weak. Size tells how often a clone was seen (once, few, many) or the class of an expanded clone, and some rows leave it out.

NA	TRBV28	TRBJ1-1	NA	TGTGCCAGCAGTTTAAATACAGGAGCTAACACTGAAGCTTTCTTT	CASSLNTGANTEAFF
NA	TRBV19	TRBJ1-5	NA	TGTGCCAGTAGTATGCGTGGCAATCAGCCCCAGCATTTT	CASSMRGNQPQHF
NA	TRBV19	TRBJ2-1	NA	TGTGCCAGTAGCTGGGGCAGGGGAGAGCAGTTCTTC	CASSWGRGEQFF
NA	TRBV18	TRBJ1-2	TRBD1	TGTGCCAGCTCACCGGGGACAGGAAACTATGGCTACACCTTC	CASSPGTGNYGYTF
NA	TRBV27	TRBJ1-1	NA	TGTGCCAGCATCCCTGACGGGGGGAGAACTGAAGCTTTCTTT	CASIPDGGRTEAFF
NA	TRBV9	TRBJ1-6	TRBD1	TGTGCCAGCAGCGTGGCTCAGGGGGCGAATAATTCACCCCTCCACTTT	CASSVAQGANNSPLHF
once	TRBV19	TRBJ1-2	NA	TGTGCCAGTAGTATATACAACTATGGCTACACCTTC	CASSIYNYGYTF
NA	TRBV5-4	TRBJ2-1	NA	TGTGCCAGCAGCTTAGGGGACTTTTACAATGAGCAGTTCTTC	CASSLGDFYNEQFF
NA	TRBV19	TRBJ2-7	NA	TGTGCCAGTAGTATAGATTCCGGCTCACCGGGCGAGCAGTACTTC	CASSIDSGSPGEQYF
NA	TRBV5-4	TRBJ1-1	TRBD1	TGTGCCAGCAGCTGGGGACAGGGTGAAGCTTTCTTT	CASSWGQGEAFF
NA	TRBV7-2	TRBJ2-7	NA	TGTGCCAGCACTATCGGCCGCGGGGACAGCGAGCAGTACTTC	CASTIGRGDSEQYF
medium-sized	TRBV19	TRBJ1-1	NA	TGTGCCAGTAGTATGAGGAAGGGGATGAACACTGAAGCTTTCTTT	CASSMRKGMNTEAFF
NA	TRBV2	TRBJ1-6	TRBD1	TGTGCCAGCAGTAAAGGACAGGGAGATTCACCCCTCCACTTT	CASSKGQGDSPLHF
NA	TRBV28	TRBJ1-5	NA	TGTGCCAGCAGTCTACTCAAAGACAACCCAAATCAGCCCCAGCATTTT	CASSLLKDNPNQPQHF
NA	TRBV5-1	TRBJ2-1	NA	TGCGCCAGCAGCTTGGCCCTTGGCCGAAACAATGAGCAGTTCTTC	CASSLALGRNNEQFF
NA	TRBV5-6	TRBJ2-6	TRBD2	TGTGCCAGCAGCTTGGGACTAGCGGGAGTACATGGGGCCAACGTCCTGACTTTC	CASSLGLAGVHGANVLTF